A selection of T cell receptor beta chains follows, all from one sample in a study of beta chain features in type 1 diabetes. Clones were read by immunoSEQ multiplex PCR, and TCRdb kept only the in-frame ones, dropping some. Among around 150,000 clones listed, about 8.3% were seen once. The sequencing input was central memory CD4+ T cells from blood. The receptors derive from a young woman with type 1 diabetes. CDR3s include the opening cysteine and the closing phenylalanine or tryptophan. A D gene is named only where the DNA matches it firmly. Expanded clones get a size class; other rows say once, few or many, or leave the size out.

>TRBJ1-5|TRBD1|.|TRBV29-1
CSVGDSPNQPQHF
TGCAGCGTAGGGGACAGCCCAAATCAGCCCCAGCATTTT
>TRBJ2-2|.|few|TRBV18
CASGVTVTGELFF
TGTGCCAGCGGGGTGACAGTTACCGGGGAGCTGTTTTTT
>TRBJ2-7|.|.|TRBV27
CASTRRVGVGSYEQYF
TGTGCCAGCACCAGGAGGGTGGGAGTCGGCTCCTACGAGCAGTACTTC
>TRBJ2-2|TRBD2|.|TRBV5-6
CASSLGGGRASSGELFF
TGTGCCAGCAGCTTGGGAGGCGGGAGGGCCTCGAGCGGGGAGCTGTTTTTT
>TRBJ2-2|.|.|TRBV5-1
CASSYQGTGELFF
TGCGCCAGCAGCTATCAGGGGACCGGGGAGCTGTTTTTT
>TRBJ2-5|TRBD2|.|TRBV18
CASSPDRGGQTQYF
TGTGCCAGCTCACCGGACCGGGGGGGACAGACCCAGTACTTC
>TRBJ2-3|TRBD1|.|TRBV7-2
CASSIQGAETDTQYF
TGTGCCAGCAGCATACAGGGGGCTGAGACAGATACGCAGTATTTT
>TRBJ2-1|TRBD2|.|TRBV9
CASSVVGTSGYNEQFF
TGTGCCAGCAGCGTAGTTGGAACTAGCGGCTACAATGAGCAGTTCTTC
>TRBJ1-1|TRBD1|.|TRBV7-2
CASSSRQGAFF
TGTGCCAGCAGCTCCAGACAGGGAGCTTTCTTT
>TRBJ2-7|TRBD2|.|TRBV28
CASSLSLAGGYEQYF
TGTGCCAGCAGTTTGTCCCTAGCGGGAGGTTACGAGCAGTACTTC
>TRBJ2-7|TRBD1|.|TRBV5-5
CASGGQAYAEQYF
TGTGCCAGTGGGGGACAGGCCTACGCCGAGCAGTACTTC
>TRBJ2-1|TRBD2|.|TRBV28
CASSSILAGVFFGNEQFF
TGTGCCAGCAGTTCAATACTAGCGGGAGTGTTTTTCGGCAATGAGCAGTTCTTC
>TRBJ2-7|TRBD1|.|TRBV29-1
CSVGKGGGTGSSYEQYF
TGCAGCGTTGGGAAAGGGGGAGGGACAGGGAGCTCCTACGAGCAGTACTTC
>TRBJ1-1|TRBD1|few|TRBV5-5
CASGTGGAGEAFF
TGTGCCAGCGGAACAGGGGGCGCGGGTGAAGCTTTCTTT
>TRBJ1-1|.|few|TRBV5-6
CASSFEHEAFF
TGTGCCAGCAGCTTCGAGCATGAAGCTTTCTTT
>TRBJ2-7|TRBD2|few|TRBV28
CASSQGGGDYEQYF
TGTGCCAGCAGTCAAGGCGGGGGAGACTACGAGCAGTACTTC
>TRBJ2-5|.|.|TRBV6-4
CASSEGPLETQYF
TGTGCCAGCAGTGAGGGCCCACTGGAGACCCAGTACTTC
>TRBJ2-3|TRBD1|few|TRBV5-1
CASSSGQGTDTQYF
TGCGCCAGCAGCTCGGGACAGGGCACAGATACGCAGTATTTT
>TRBJ2-1|.|many|TRBV5-1
CASSLATGMRAYNEQFF
TGCGCCAGCAGCTTGGCCACAGGGATGAGGGCCTACAATGAGCAGTTCTTC
>TRBJ2-5|.|.|TRBV6-1
CASRPQWAKETQYF
TGTGCCAGCAGGCCTCAATGGGCGAAAGAGACCCAGTACTTC
>TRBJ2-7|.|.|TRBV28
CASISGTSFSYEQYF
TGTGCCAGCATCTCCGGGACTTCCTTCTCCTACGAGCAGTACTTC
>TRBJ2-7|.|few|TRBV30
CAWSVSGGSYEQYF
TGTGCCTGGAGTGTTTCGGGGGGCAGCTACGAGCAGTACTTC
>TRBJ2-5|.|few|TRBV30
CAWSVAEETQYF
TGTGCCTGGAGTGTAGCGGAGGAGACCCAGTACTTC
>TRBJ1-5|.|once|TRBV5-1
CASSLQGDGNQPQHF
TGCGCCAGCAGCTTACAGGGTGATGGCAATCAGCCCCAGCATTTT
>TRBJ2-7|.|few|TRBV2
CASSEDSTSYEQYF
TGTGCCAGCAGTGAGGACAGTACCTCCTACGAGCAGTACTTC
>TRBJ2-1|TRBD1|few|TRBV7-2
CASSLAGTAYNEQFF
TGTGCCAGCAGCTTAGCCGGGACAGCATACAATGAGCAGTTCTTC
>TRBJ2-1|TRBD2|many|TRBV29-1
CSVEAGGPKFF
TGCAGCGTTGAAGCGGGAGGGCCAAAGTTCTTC
>TRBJ2-5|TRBD2|.|TRBV5-1
CASSLVAGEETQYF
TGCGCCAGCAGCTTGGTAGCGGGAGAAGAGACCCAGTACTTC
>TRBJ2-5|TRBD2|few|TRBV27
CASSSRGRETQYF
TGTGCCAGCAGTTCTCGCGGGAGAGAGACCCAGTACTTC
>TRBJ2-2|TRBD1|.|TRBV11-3
CASRPTGGRNTGELFF
TGTGCCAGCAGGCCTACAGGGGGCAGGAACACCGGGGAGCTGTTTTTT
>TRBJ2-3|.|.|TRBV15
CATSRDITDTQYF
TGTGCCACCAGCAGGGACATTACAGATACGCAGTATTTT
>TRBJ2-2|.|few|TRBV29-1
CSVQVVAGELFF
TGCAGCGTTCAGGTTGTGGCCGGGGAGCTGTTTTTT
>TRBJ2-1|.|.|TRBV21-1
CASSLKGGEYNEQFF
TGTGCCAGCAGCCTTAAAGGCGGGGAGTACAATGAGCAGTTCTTC
>TRBJ2-7|TRBD1|few|TRBV5-1
CASSGQGGREQYF
TGCGCCAGCAGCGGACAGGGGGGAAGGGAGCAGTACTTC
>TRBJ1-2|TRBD1|few|TRBV6-6
CASSYGTGAEYTF
TGTGCCAGCAGTTACGGGACAGGGGCGGAGTACACCTTC
>TRBJ1-2|TRBD1|few|TRBV7-2
CASSLSGNRGGGYTF
TGTGCCAGCAGCTTAAGCGGCAACAGGGGCGGAGGCTACACCTTC
>TRBJ2-7|.|few|TRBV29-1
CSAGHGSSYEQYF
TGCAGCGCTGGACACGGAAGCTCCTACGAGCAGTACTTC
>TRBJ1-1|.|.|TRBV7-2
CASSPRQNEAFF
TGTGCCAGCAGCCCCCGACAGAATGAAGCTTTCTTT
>TRBJ1-5|.|few|TRBV5-1
CASSSQGDQPQHF
TGCGCCAGCAGCTCCCAAGGGGATCAGCCCCAGCATTTT
>TRBJ2-1|TRBD2|few|TRBV19
CASMPKGLAGGYNEQFF
TGTGCCAGTATGCCGAAGGGGCTAGCGGGAGGTTACAATGAGCAGTTCTTC
>TRBJ2-6|.|.|TRBV11-2
CASTVTTSGANVLTF
TGTGCCAGCACCGTGACAACCTCTGGGGCCAACGTCCTGACTTTC
>TRBJ2-7|.|.|TRBV6-6
CASSYSPAGSNEQYF
TGTGCCAGCAGTTACTCGCCCGCGGGTTCCAACGAGCAGTACTTC
>TRBJ2-1|TRBD2|.|TRBV5-4
CASSLEGSGGLNEQFF
TGTGCCAGCAGCTTGGAGGGTAGCGGGGGACTCAATGAGCAGTTCTTC
>TRBJ1-6|.|.|TRBV7-9
CASTQAGAYNSPLHF
TGTGCCAGCACCCAAGCGGGTGCCTATAATTCACCCCTCCACTTT
>TRBJ2-7|TRBD2|.|TRBV4-3
CASSQALVAGDFAYEQYF
TGCGCCAGCAGCCAAGCTTTGGTAGCGGGGGATTTCGCCTACGAGCAGTACTTC
>TRBJ1-2|.|.|TRBV7-9
CASSLRDYGYTF
TGTGCCAGCAGCTTACGAGATTATGGCTACACCTTC
>TRBJ2-6|.|.|TRBV5-1
CASSLGHSGANVLTF
TGCGCCAGCAGCTTGGGTCACTCTGGGGCCAACGTCCTGACTTTC
>TRBJ2-5|.|.|TRBV9
CASSVGTQRETQYF
TGTGCCAGCAGCGTTGGTACCCAGAGGGAGACCCAGTACTTC